Shown below are 32 T cell receptor beta chains from a single sample sequenced in a study of blood T cell repertoires in COVID-19. The table came from immunoSEQ multiplex PCR; TCRdb's copy has only in-frame clones and leaves some out. This table has fewer than 500,000 clones, 85% to 90% appearing once. Sequencing was performed on PBMCs or T cells enriched from blood (not recorded which). The receptor source for this set is a man aged 30-40 years who had recovered from COVID-19.

The rearrangement links TRBV19 to TRBJ2-7, with D perhaps matching TRBD1 (5 bases). CDR3 length: 16 residues. V was cut by 3 bases and J by 3 bases, with 18 bases left in between. Germline V CDR1 and CDR2: LNHDA, SQIVND (reference sequence). CDR3 protein: CASSIKGAESNYEQYF. CDR3 coding DNA: TGTGCCAGTAGTATTAAAGGGGCCGAATCGAACTACGAGCAGTACTTC.

The chain couples TRBV18 to TRBJ1-1, with D uncertain. The CDR3 spans 12 residues. The germline V and J ends were trimmed by 2 bases and 8 bases, with 9 bases remaining between them. Germline V CDR1 and CDR2: KGHSH, LQKENI. The chain's CDR3 is CASSPIAGEAFF. The DNA of the CDR3 is TGTGCCAGCTCACCAATAGCCGGGGAAGCTTTCTTT.

V and J are TRBV7-2 and TRBJ2-3; D perhaps matches TRBD1 (5 bases). Trimming stripped 1 base from V and 5 bases from J, with 16 bases between. This CDR3 is 16 amino acids long. Germline CDR1 is SGHTA and CDR2 is FQGNSA. DNA for the CDR3: TGTGCCAGCAGCTTAGTAGGGGCGGCAGGCGGAGATACGCAGTATTTT. It encodes CASSLVGAAGGDTQYF.

V is TRBV4-2 and J is TRBJ2-7; D call uncertain. Trimming removed 4 bases at V and 0 bases at J, with 16 bases between. The CDR3 is 16 amino acids. The germline V gene has CDR1 LGHNA and CDR2 YNFKEQ. The CDR3 loop is CASSRLSTSSSYEQYF. The CDR3 DNA is TGTGCCAGCAGCCGACTTAGCACATCAAGCTCCTACGAGCAGTACTTC.

With regard to this clone: Distinct nucleotide sequences in the sample also encode this CDR3. The chain is built from TRBV30 and TRBJ1-3, with a possible D match to TRBD1 (6 bases). V was trimmed by 0 bases and J by 2 bases, leaving 8 bases between them. The germline gives CDR1 GTSNPN, CDR2 SVGIG (reference sequence). This CDR3 is 14 amino acids long. CDR3 sequence reads: CAWSVGGAGNTIYF. The DNA of the CDR3 is TGTGCCTGGAGTGTAGGGGGAGCTGGAAACACCATATATTTT. Full variable domain (missing parts from reference TRBV30 and TRBJ1-3): SQTIHQWPATLVQPVGSPLSLECTVEGTSNPNLYWYRQAAGRGLQLLFYSVGIGQISSEVPQNLSASRPQDRQFILSSKKLLLSDSGFYLCAWSVGGAGNTIYFGEGSWLTVV.

The chain carries TRBV19 and TRBJ2-3; 7 nucleotides agree with TRBD1. The CDR3 is 14 residues long. Germline V gene data show CDR1 as LNHDA and CDR2 as SQIVND (reference sequence). V shed 6 bases, J shed 2 bases, and the junction held 5 bases outside the gene matches. Here the CDR3 reads CASSDREVTDTQYF. CDR3 nucleotides: TGTGCCAGTAGCGACAGGGAAGTCACAGATACGCAGTATTTT.

The V call is TRBV24-1, the J call TRBJ1-1; the match to TRBD1 covers 10 bases. Germline CDR1 and CDR2: KGHDR and SFDVKD. Trimming took 9 bases from V and 7 from J; bases not matched to a gene: 16. The CDR3 has 16 residues. The DNA of the CDR3 is TGTGCCACCGAAACAAGGACGGGACAGGGGAATTATGAAGCTTTCTTT. Protein product: CATETRTGQGNYEAFF.

The gene calls are TRBV5-1 and TRBJ1-5; 7 positions match TRBD1. CDR3 length: 16 residues. CDR1 is SGHRS and CDR2 is YFSETQ in the germline V gene. J gave up 1 base and V 0 bases, and 4 bases lay outside the gene matches. The CDR3 sequence: CASSLGPDRSNQPQHF. The CDR3 coding sequence is TGCGCCAGCAGCTTGGGGCCGGACAGGAGCAATCAGCCCCAGCATTTT.

The chain combines TRBV28 with TRBJ1-4; possibly TRBD1 for D (6 bases). CDR3 length: 15 amino acids. Trimming removed 4 bases at V and 2 bases at J, with 11 bases between. The germline V gene has CDR1 MDHEN and CDR2 SYDVKM. As DNA, the CDR3 is TGTGCCAGCAGTTCACCGGGACATACTAATGAAAAACTGTTTTTT. Translating gives CASSSPGHTNEKLFF.

V is TRBV30 and J is TRBJ2-1; TRBD2 might be the D (5 bases). V lost 0 bases and J lost 4, with 7 bases in between. The V gene's germline CDR1 is GTSNPN and CDR2 SVGIG (reference sequence). The CDR3 totals 13 residues. The CDR3 DNA is TGTGCCTGGAGTGTATCGGGATACAATGAGCAGTTCTTC. Its protein product is CAWSVSGYNEQFF.

The gene calls are TRBV19 and TRBJ1-2; 8 nucleotides line up with TRBD1. This CDR3 is built from 14 residues. The germline CDR1 and CDR2 sequences are LNHDA and SQIVND (reference sequence). J lost 4 bases, V lost 5 bases, and 6 bases had no gene match. CDR3 nucleotides: TGTGCCAGTAGTTCCGGACAGGGCTCCTATGGCTACACCTTC. It specifies CASSSGQGSYGYTF.

V usage is TRBV18 and J usage is TRBJ1-5; TRBD1 is a possible D gene (5 bases). The germline V gene has CDR1 KGHSH and CDR2 LQKENI. The CDR3 covers 16 residues. Deletions cut 3 bases from V and 4 bases from J, with 16 bases between. The CDR3 sequence is CASSPQGLGENQPQHF. CDR3 in DNA: TGTGCCAGCTCACCCCAGGGCCTAGGGGAAAATCAGCCCCAGCATTTT.

V is TRBV28 and J is TRBJ2-7; 7 bases line up with TRBD1. The length of the CDR3 is 15 residues. Germline V gene lookup returns CDR1 MDHEN and CDR2 SYDVKM. Losses at the gene ends were 3 bases for V and 0 bases for J; bases not matched to a gene: 5. The CDR3 region is CASSFPDRDSYEQYF. CDR3 coding DNA: TGTGCCAGCAGTTTTCCCGACAGGGACTCCTACGAGCAGTACTTC.

This rearrangement joins TRBV12-3 or TRBV12-4 to TRBJ1-2; possible D gene TRBD1, 6 bases. The CDR3 runs to 13 residues. With 6 bases removed from V and 3 bases from J, the gap between germline ends came to 11 bases. This CDR3 reads CASRGGFDYGYTF. The DNA of the CDR3 is TGTGCCAGCAGAGGGGGTTTTGACTATGGCTACACCTTC.

This clone was observed a handful of times. The V and J genes are TRBV11-2 and TRBJ1-3; no definite D call. The CDR3 consists of 14 residues. With 5 bases removed from V and 3 bases from J, the gap between germline ends came to 11 bases. CDR1 is SGHAT and CDR2 is FQNNGV in the germline V gene. The CDR3, as DNA: TGTGCCAGCAGCCCAGCGGGCCTTGGAAACACCATATATTTT. Translation gives CASSPAGLGNTIYF.

The CDR3 sequence is CASSQVGGEANEKLFF. CDR3 bases: TGCGCCAGCAGCCAAGTAGGGGGAGAGGCTAATGAAAAACTGTTTTTT. The chain couples TRBV4-1 to TRBJ1-4, with a weak D call TRBD1 (6 bases). Germline CDR1 MGHRA, CDR2 YSYEKL. The CDR3 runs 16 residues. V gave up 1 base and J gave up 3 bases, with 12 bases separating them.

V gene TRBV5-1 combines with J gene TRBJ2-7, with 7 bases that match TRBD1. The CDR3 contains 14 residues. CDR1 and CDR2 from the germline V gene are SGHRS and YFSETQ. Trimming removed 4 bases from V and 0 bases from J; junction bases left unmatched: 4. The CDR3 loop reads CASSPWDSSYEQYF. For the CDR3, the DNA is TGCGCCAGCAGCCCCTGGGACAGCTCCTACGAGCAGTACTTC.

This chain links TRBV11-2 with TRBJ2-2; D is unresolved. The CDR3 consists of 12 residues. The V end was cut by 1 base, the J end by 9 bases, with 6 bases between. Germline loops: CDR1 SGHAT, CDR2 FQNNGV. CDR3 coding DNA: TGTGCCAGCAGCTTAGGGAGTAGGGAGCTGTTTTTT. Protein sequence: CASSLGSRELFF.

The gene calls are TRBV7-4 and TRBJ1-5; 9 bases are shared with TRBD1. This CDR3 has 17 residues. The ends lost 2 bases at V and 7 bases at J; junction bases unmatched: 12. The germline V gene encodes CDR1 SGHVT and CDR2 SQSDAQ. DNA of the CDR3: TGTGCCAGCAGCTTATGGCACAGGGGGCGAGGAGGACAGCCCCAGCATTTT. Translating it yields CASSLWHRGRGGQPQHF.

This CDR3 reads CASSLGPSTHF. CDR3 sequence (DNA): TGTGCCAGCAGTTTAGGGCCGAGTACCCACTTT. This rearrangement joins TRBV28 to TRBJ1-6; D gene ambiguous. V lost 2 bases, J lost 18 bases, and 11 bases lay in between. CDR1 is MDHEN, CDR2 SYDVKM, per germline. The CDR3 is 11 amino acids.

The CDR3 sequence: CAWTPGQGPHEQYF. DNA for the CDR3: TGTGCCTGGACTCCGGGACAGGGGCCCCACGAGCAGTACTTC. V gene TRBV30 combines with J gene TRBJ2-7; TRBD1 aligns across 10 bases. Germline V gene sequence: CDR1 GTSNPN, CDR2 SVGIG (reference sequence). This CDR3 comprises 14 residues. The trim removed 4 bases at V and 5 bases at J, leaving 8 bases unmatched.

The rearrangement joins TRBV19 to TRBJ2-1; D is unclear. Germline V gene sequence: CDR1 LNHDA, CDR2 SQIVND (reference sequence). Trimming took off 3 bases at V and 0 bases at J, with 12 bases between the two ends. CDR3 length: 16 amino acids. This CDR3 is CASSMVQASSYNEQFF. CDR3 DNA sequence: TGTGCCAGTAGTATGGTTCAGGCCAGCTCCTACAATGAGCAGTTCTTC.

This clone has a handful of counts. The chain uses TRBV7-2 and TRBJ2-7; perhaps TRBD1 as D (7 bases). Germline V lookup: CDR1 SGHTA, CDR2 FQGNSA. This CDR3 comprises 13 residues. V dropped 6 bases and J dropped 7 bases, with 16 bases sitting between them. The CDR3 DNA reads TGTGCCAGCAGAGCAGGGGGAGGAACTGAGCAGTACTTC. As protein: CASRAGGGTEQYF.

This clone has just a few counts. This sample also contains other DNA sequences that code for the same CDR3. V gene TRBV19 combines with J gene TRBJ2-7, with 9 bases lining up with TRBD2. The CDR3 contains 14 residues. Trimming took 2 bases from V and 3 from J; bases not matched to a gene: 2. CDR1 is LNHDA and CDR2 is SQIVND in the germline V gene (reference sequence). In DNA form, the CDR3 reads TGTGCCAGTAGTATATTAGCGGGGGACTACGAGCAGTACTTC. Amino acid sequence: CASSILAGDYEQYF.

The genes are TRBV10-3 and TRBJ2-7, with 12 bases fitting TRBD2. Looked up from germline, CDR1 is ENHRY and CDR2 is SYGVKD. The CDR3 sequence is 15 residues long. V gave up 8 bases and J gave up 4 bases; unmatched junction bases: 9. The CDR3 DNA reads as TGTGCCATCGCTGGGCTGACTAGCGGGAGTTACGAGCAGTACTTC. The encoded protein is CAIAGLTSGSYEQYF.

To note about this clone: In the same sample, other DNA sequences code for this CDR3. The chain couples TRBV10-3 to TRBJ1-4; D is unresolved. Germline CDR1 is ENHRY and CDR2 is SYGVKD. The length of the CDR3 is 15 residues. Trimming left V 0 bases short and J 4 bases short, with 9 bases between. CDR3 protein: CAISESGGSNEKLFF. CDR3 nucleotides: TGTGCCATCAGTGAGTCTGGTGGCAGTAATGAAAAACTGTTTTTT.

The chain links TRBV5-4 to TRBJ2-7; D may be TRBD1 (5 bases). The CDR3 extends over 13 amino acids. Germline values: CDR1 SGHNT, CDR2 YYREEE (reference sequence). Trimming left V 4 bases short and J 6 bases short, with 14 bases between. CDR3 DNA: TGTGCCAGCAGCGTAAAACAGGAACGCGAGCAGTACTTC. The encoded protein is CASSVKQEREQYF.

The V gene is TRBV7-9, the J gene TRBJ1-3; a possible D gene is TRBD1 (6 bases). Trimming stripped 10 bases from V and 3 bases from J, with 13 bases between. The CDR3 loop spans 13 amino acids. The germline V gene has CDR1 SEHNR and CDR2 FQNEAQ (reference sequence). The DNA of the CDR3 is TGTGCCATCGGGGGGGCCTATGGAAACACCATATATTTT. Translating gives CAIGGAYGNTIYF.

This clone was seen once. The J gene is TRBJ2-7, the V gene TRBV6-5; D remains ambiguous. Trimming removed 6 bases at V and 3 bases at J, with 12 bases between. Looked up from germline, CDR1 is MNHEY and CDR2 is SVGAGI. The CDR3 is 13 amino acids. This chain's CDR3 is CASSPEPNYEQYF. The DNA of the CDR3 is TGTGCCAGCAGCCCCGAGCCCAACTACGAGCAGTACTTC.

This clone was picked up one time. The chain employs TRBV6-1 and TRBJ1-3, with TRBD1 as a possible D gene (5 bases). The CDR3 totals 17 residues. V lost 3 bases and J lost 0, with 15 bases in between. Per germline, CDR1 MNHNS and CDR2 SASEGT. CDR3 residues: CASSEFGHASSGNTIYF. The CDR3 bases are TGTGCCAGCAGTGAGTTTGGACACGCATCCTCTGGAAACACCATATATTTT.

This clone has just one count. The rearrangement uses TRBV3-1 (or the pseudogene TRBV3-2) and TRBJ2-1; D possibly corresponds to TRBD2 (6 bases). This CDR3 region has 16 residues. Trimming cost V 4 bases and J 8 bases, with 21 bases left between them. Per germline, CDR1 LGHDT and CDR2 YNNKEL (reference sequence). This CDR3 reads CASSRPASVLLDEQFF. CDR3 nucleotides: TGTGCCAGCAGCCGCCCAGCTAGCGTCCTTTTGGATGAGCAGTTCTTC.

The V call is TRBV3-1 (or the pseudogene TRBV3-2), the J call TRBJ2-3, with D possibly matching TRBD1 (6 bases). CDR3 length equals 14 residues. Germline-derived CDR1 and CDR2 are LGHDT and YNNKEL (reference sequence). V was pared by 7 bases and J by 4 bases, with 15 bases between. The CDR3 loop reads CASTPGHTADTQYF. CDR3 sequence (DNA): TGTGCCAGCACCCCGGGACACACAGCAGATACGCAGTATTTT.